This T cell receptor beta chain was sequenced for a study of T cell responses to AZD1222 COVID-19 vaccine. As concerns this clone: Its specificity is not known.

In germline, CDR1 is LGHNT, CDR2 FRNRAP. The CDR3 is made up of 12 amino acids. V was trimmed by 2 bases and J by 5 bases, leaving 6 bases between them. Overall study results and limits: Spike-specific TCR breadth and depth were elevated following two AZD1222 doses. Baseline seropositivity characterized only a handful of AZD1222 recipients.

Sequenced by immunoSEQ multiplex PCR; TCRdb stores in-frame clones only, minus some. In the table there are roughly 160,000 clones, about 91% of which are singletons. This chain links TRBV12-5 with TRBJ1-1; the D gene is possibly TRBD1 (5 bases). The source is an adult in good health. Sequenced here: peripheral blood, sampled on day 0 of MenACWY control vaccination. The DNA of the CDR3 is TGTGCTAGTGGTTTGCGGGGGACTGAAGCTTTCTTT. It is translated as CASGLRGTEAFF.